This T cell receptor (beta chain) originates from a study of early T cells in non-severe SARS-CoV-2 infection. Study summary: Unsorted whole blood bulk RNA was sequenced, with unpaired chains. The study's findings and limits: In VDJdb matching, anti-spike CD8 responses were favored while private and CD4 specificities went missing.

The table lists this clonotype with many counts. The antigen remains unidentified. The CDR3 has 15 residues. V was clipped by 6 bases and J by 3 bases; unmatched bases: 8. Per germline, CDR1 KGHSH and CDR2 LQKENI. Tagging with unique molecular identifiers was applied to individual cDNA molecules. TCRdb used MiXCR to reprocess the 5' RACE reads, holding one entry per CDR3 protein. The sample lists 60,000 to 70,000 distinct CDR3 sequences; approximately 9.1% were seen once. The chain employs TRBV18 and TRBJ1-5, with 7 positions matching TRBD1. The receptor was derived from an adult who was a healthcare worker with PCR-confirmed SARS-CoV-2 infection or an uninfected control (not recorded which). The sequencing input was whole blood. In DNA, the CDR3 is TGTGCCAGCTCTCCCGGACAGGTACTCAATCAGCCCCAGCATTTT. It codes for CASSPGQVLNQPQHF.